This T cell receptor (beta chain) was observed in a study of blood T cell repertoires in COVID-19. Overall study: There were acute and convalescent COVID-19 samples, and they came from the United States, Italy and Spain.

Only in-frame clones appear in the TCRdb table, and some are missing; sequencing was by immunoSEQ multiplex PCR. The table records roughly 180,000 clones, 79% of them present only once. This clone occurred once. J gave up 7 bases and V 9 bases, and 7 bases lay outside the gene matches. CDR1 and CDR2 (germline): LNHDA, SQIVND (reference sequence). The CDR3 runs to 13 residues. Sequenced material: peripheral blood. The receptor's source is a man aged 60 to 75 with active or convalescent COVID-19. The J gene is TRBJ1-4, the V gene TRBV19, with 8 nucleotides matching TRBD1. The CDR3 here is CASQGQATEKLFF. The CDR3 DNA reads TGTGCCAGCCAGGGACAGGCGACTGAAAAACTGTTTTTT.